The 27 T cell receptor beta chains below all came from one sample that was sequenced in a study of T cell responses to AZD1222 COVID-19 vaccine. Assay used: immunoSEQ multiplex PCR; TCRdb lists only in-frame clones, some missing. The sample yields tens of thousands of clones, 83% seen once. The material sequenced was peripheral blood, taken on day 0 of AZD1222 vaccination. Receptors originate from an adult in good health.

This clone has a handful of counts. V gene TRBV4-3 combines with J gene TRBJ2-7; D is undetermined. Between the trimmed V and J ends, which lost 0 bases and 6 bases, there was a span of 12 bases. The CDR3 sequence is 14 residues long. The V gene's germline CDR1 is LGHNA and CDR2 YSLEER. CDR3 in DNA: TGCGCCAGCAGCCAAGATTGGTCCCCCCGCGAGCAGTACTTC. Its protein is CASSQDWSPREQYF.

This clone was recorded only once. The V and J genes are TRBV11-2 and TRBJ2-7; 9 nucleotides match TRBD1. This CDR3 has 16 residues. Germline trimming cut 5 bases from V and 3 bases from J; bases unmatched to any gene: 11. Germline V lookup: CDR1 SGHAT, CDR2 FQNNGV. Here the CDR3 reads CASSPLRRQGVYEQYF. In DNA, the CDR3 is TGTGCCAGCAGCCCGTTAAGAAGACAGGGGGTCTACGAGCAGTACTTC. Complete variable domain (other parts from reference TRBV11-2 and TRBJ2-7): EAGVAQSPRYKIIEKRQSVAFWCNPISGHATLYWYQQILGQGPKLLIQFQNNGVVDDSQLPKDRFSAERLKGVDSTLKIQPAKLEDSAVYLCASSPLRRQGVYEQYFGPGTRLTVT.

This clone was seen more than once but under ten times. J is TRBJ1-5 and V is TRBV6-5; no reliable D call. Per the germline V gene, CDR1 is MNHEY and CDR2 is SVGAGI. V was cut by 2 bases and J by 4 bases, with 6 bases left in between. The CDR3 extends over 13 amino acids. Here the CDR3 DNA reads TGTGCCAGCAGTTACCAGCAGAATCAGCCCCAGCATTTT. This sequence encodes CASSYQQNQPQHF.

This rearrangement joins TRBV6-2 or TRBV6-3 to TRBJ1-1; D gene unclear. The CDR3 totals 12 residues. Looked up from germline, CDR1 is MNHEY and CDR2 is SVGEGT. Between the trimmed V and J ends, which lost 2 bases and 4 bases, there was a span of 5 bases. The CDR3 spells CASSYLRTEAFF. In DNA form, the CDR3 reads TGTGCCAGCAGTTACCTACGCACTGAAGCTTTCTTT.

Only a few counts were recorded for this clone. The chain combines TRBV7-2 with TRBJ1-1; D might be TRBD1 (5 bases). The V end lost 1 base, the J end lost 1 base, and 13 bases lay between the germline ends. CDR3 length equals 16 residues. Germline CDR1 is SGHTA and CDR2 is FQGNSA. The CDR3 here is CASSLVWGRQNTEAFF. The DNA for the CDR3 is TGTGCCAGCAGCTTAGTCTGGGGACGGCAGAACACTGAAGCTTTCTTT.

CDR3 sequence: CASSPPTYEQYF. The CDR3, as DNA: TGTGCCAGCAGCCCCCCCACTTACGAGCAGTACTTC. J is TRBJ2-7 and V is TRBV28; no clear D gene. V was trimmed by 6 bases and J by 4 bases, leaving 10 bases between them. This CDR3 is built from 12 residues. Germline assignment: CDR1 MDHEN and CDR2 SYDVKM.

The gene calls are TRBV29-1 and TRBJ2-1, with 15 nucleotides matching TRBD2. The CDR3 is 15 amino acids. The ends lost 4 bases at V and 4 bases at J; junction bases unmatched: 2. Germline CDR1 SQVTM, CDR2 ANQGSEA. CDR3 in DNA: TGCAGCGTTGGTGGGACTAGCGGGGGGTACAATGAGCAGTTCTTC. It encodes CSVGGTSGGYNEQFF.

This clone was observed a handful of times. The J gene is TRBJ1-1, the V gene TRBV7-9, with D hard to call. This CDR3 spans 13 amino acids. Germline CDR1 is SEHNR and CDR2 is FQNEAQ (reference sequence). V was clipped by 0 bases and J by 1 base, with 3 bases between them. The CDR3 DNA sequence: TGTGCCAGCAGCTTAGCACAGAACACTGAAGCTTTCTTT. This codes for CASSLAQNTEAFF.

The chain has TRBV4-1 and TRBJ1-1; D is uncertain. Trimming removed 2 bases from V and 6 bases from J, with 19 bases in between. The CDR3 runs 16 residues. Germline V gives CDR1 MGHRA, CDR2 YSYEKL. CDR3 loop: CASSQYPTGSGAEAFF. Written as DNA, the CDR3 is TGCGCCAGCAGCCAATACCCCACCGGGAGTGGTGCTGAAGCTTTCTTT.

This clone was seen only a few times. The rearrangement joins TRBV11-2 to TRBJ2-1; 8 bases agree with TRBD2. Germline lookup yields CDR1 SGHAT and CDR2 FQNNGV. Trimming took 1 base from V and 9 from J; bases not matched to a gene: 2. The CDR3 covers 13 residues. CDR3 bases: TGTGCCAGCAGCTTAGCCGGGAGGGGTGAGCAGTTCTTC. Residues: CASSLAGRGEQFF.

The rearrangement joins TRBV7-8 to TRBJ2-7; D is uncertain. The CDR3 is 14 amino acids. The germline gives CDR1 SGHVS, CDR2 FQNEAQ. Trimming shortened V by 5 bases and J by 1 base, and 12 bases separated the two germline ends. CDR3: CASSPSATSYEQYF. DNA for the CDR3: TGTGCCAGCAGCCCGAGCGCGACTTCCTACGAGCAGTACTTC.

Worth noting for this clone: One end of the junction is discordant with germline, which a read error may explain. V gene TRBV5-6 combines with J gene TRBJ2-1, with D hard to call. The CDR3 runs to 11 residues. Germline V gene lookup returns CDR1 SGHDT and CDR2 YYEEEE. CDR3 amino acids: CASSLNAYPIF. The CDR3 nucleotides read TGTGCCAGCAGCTTGAACGCTTATCCCATCTTC.

The chain joins TRBV7-9 to TRBJ2-1; 10 bases are a match to TRBD1. The CDR3 loop spans 16 amino acids. Germline-derived CDR1 and CDR2 are SEHNR and FQNEAQ (reference sequence). The V gene end was trimmed by 5 bases and the J gene end by 3 bases; junction bases not matched to a gene: 7. The CDR3 DNA follows: TGTGCCAGCAGCCCCCGACAGGGGGCAAGCTACAATGAGCAGTTCTTC. It yields the protein CASSPRQGASYNEQFF.

This chain uses TRBV10-3 with TRBJ2-7; TRBD2 aligns across 8 bases. CDR1 is ENHRY, CDR2 SYGVKD, per germline. CDR3 length equals 11 residues. V dropped 10 bases and J dropped 7; count of bases not matched to a gene: 6. CDR3 residues: CATSAGAEQYF. The CDR3 nucleotides read TGTGCCACGTCAGCGGGAGCGGAGCAGTACTTC.

This clone was observed a single time. The chain is built from TRBV7-8 and TRBJ2-5, with D possibly matching TRBD1 (6 bases). Trimming took 5 bases from V and 5 from J, leaving 21 bases between them. Per the germline V gene, CDR1 is SGHVS and CDR2 is FQNEAQ. The CDR3 sequence is 16 residues long. The CDR3 loop is CASSESGTLLMETQYF. DNA of the CDR3: TGTGCCAGCAGCGAATCAGGGACACTCCTAATGGAGACCCAGTACTTC. Complete variable domain (other parts from reference TRBV7-8 and TRBJ2-5): GAGVSQSPRYKVAKRGQDVALRCDPISGHVSLFWYQQALGQGPEFLTYFQNEAQLDKSGLPSDRFFAERPEGSVSTLKIQRTQQEDSAVYLCASSESGTLLMETQYFGPGTRLLVL.

V is TRBV9 and J is TRBJ2-2; 8 bases align to TRBD2. CDR3 length equals 17 residues. Germline V lookup: CDR1 SGDLS, CDR2 YYNGEE. V lost 0 bases and J lost 4; bases outside the gene matches: 8. The CDR3 sequence is CASSVAGGLLGTGELFF. The CDR3 nucleotides read TGTGCCAGCAGCGTAGCGGGAGGGCTTCTGGGCACCGGGGAGCTGTTTTTT.

This chain connects TRBV6-5 to TRBJ2-7; TRBD2 might be the D (5 bases). Trimming cost V 7 bases and J 0 bases, with 7 bases left between them. The CDR3 covers 12 residues. Germline V gene lookup returns CDR1 MNHEY and CDR2 SVGAGI. CDR3 region: CASKADSYEQYF. The CDR3 coding sequence is TGTGCCAGCAAAGCGGACTCCTACGAGCAGTACTTC.

The chain carries TRBV3-1 (or the pseudogene TRBV3-2) and TRBJ2-5; 8 nucleotides agree with TRBD2. This CDR3 has 15 amino acids. J lost 7 bases, V lost 1 base, and 8 bases had no gene match. Germline CDR1 reads LGHDT; CDR2 reads YNNKEL (reference sequence). CDR3 amino acids: CASSQVTSAYGTQYF. The DNA of the CDR3 is TGTGCCAGCAGCCAAGTGACTAGCGCGTATGGGACCCAGTACTTC.

The chain recombines TRBV18 with TRBJ2-1; unclear D gene. V was pared by 2 bases and J by 2 bases, with 7 bases between. Germline assignment: CDR1 KGHSH and CDR2 LQKENI. The CDR3 has 14 amino acids. In DNA form, the CDR3 reads TGTGCCAGCTCACCATACGCAGCCTACAATGAGCAGTTCTTC. It translates to CASSPYAAYNEQFF.

This clone has a handful of counts. The chain recombines TRBV28 with TRBJ1-3, with D tentatively TRBD1 (5 bases). Germline V gives CDR1 MDHEN, CDR2 SYDVKM. Trimming shortened V by 2 bases and J by 0 bases, and 11 bases separated the two germline ends. The CDR3 has 16 residues. CDR3 residues: CASSLQGRASGNTIYF. The CDR3 region has the DNA TGTGCCAGCAGTTTACAGGGCAGGGCCTCTGGAAACACCATATATTTT.

J is TRBJ1-2 and V is TRBV7-8, with a tentative D call TRBD1 (5 bases). Germline V gene data show CDR1 as SGHVS and CDR2 as FQNEAQ. The CDR3 totals 15 residues. The V and J ends lost 1 base and 7 bases respectively, with 16 bases between them. CDR3 coding DNA: TGTGCCAGCAGCTTAGAAAGGGCGAGGGGTGGTGGCTACACCTTC. This sequence encodes CASSLERARGGGYTF.

This chain connects TRBV18 to TRBJ1-6, with TRBD1 identical over 8 bases. Germline V gives CDR1 KGHSH, CDR2 LQKENI. The CDR3 is 15 amino acids. Trimming cost V 3 bases and J 6 bases; bases outside gene matches: 4. The CDR3 bases are TGTGCCAGCTCACCCCAGGGGGCCTCTAATTCACCCCTCCACTTT. Translating gives CASSPQGASNSPLHF.

The CDR3 protein is CASSQGVTSYNEQFF. The DNA of the CDR3 is TGTGCCAGCAGCCAAGGCGTTACCTCCTACAATGAGCAGTTCTTC. V and J are TRBV3-1 (or the pseudogene TRBV3-2) and TRBJ2-1; D ambiguous. Germline V lookup: CDR1 LGHDT, CDR2 YNNKEL (reference sequence). The CDR3 is 15 amino acids. Trimming left V 1 base short and J 0 bases short, with 7 bases between.

The chain uses TRBV7-6 and TRBJ2-1; TRBD2 matches at 11 bases. Germline lookup yields CDR1 SGHVS and CDR2 FNYEAQ. The CDR3 has 16 residues. V shed 1 base and J 9 bases; nucleotides not matched to a gene: 8. The CDR3: CASSLERLAGGGEQFF. CDR3 nucleotides: TGTGCCAGCAGCTTAGAAAGGCTAGCGGGAGGAGGTGAGCAGTTCTTC. Supplemented by reference TRBV7-6 and TRBJ2-1, the full variable domain reads GAGVSQSPRYKVTKRGQDVALRCDPISGHVSLYWYRQALGQGPEFLTYFNYEAQQDKSGLPNDRFSAERPEGSISTLTIQRTEQRDSAMYRCASSLERLAGGGEQFFGPGTRLTVL.

The chain employs TRBV3-1 (or the pseudogene TRBV3-2) and TRBJ2-3; 7 bases are shared with TRBD1. Germline V CDR1 and CDR2: LGHDT, YNNKEL (reference sequence). V lost 1 base and J lost 3; bases outside the gene matches: 4. The CDR3 spans 15 residues. CDR3 loop: CASSQGWTGTDTQYF. DNA for the CDR3: TGTGCCAGCAGCCAAGGCTGGACAGGAACAGATACGCAGTATTTT.

The genes are TRBV2 and TRBJ1-2, with 7 positions matching TRBD1. The length of the CDR3 is 15 residues. The germline gives CDR1 SNHLY, CDR2 FYNNEI. V dropped 5 bases and J dropped 7; count of bases not matched to a gene: 13. CDR3 loop: CASSQTRDKGAGYTF. CDR3 nucleotides: TGTGCCAGCAGTCAGACCCGGGACAAGGGGGCTGGCTACACCTTC. The complete variable domain, with remaining parts taken from reference TRBV2 and TRBJ1-2, reads EPEVTQTPSHQVTQMGQEVILRCVPISNHLYFYWYRQILGQKVEFLVSFYNNEISEKSEIFDDQFSVERPDGSNFTLKIRSTKLEDSAMYFCASSQTRDKGAGYTFGSGTRLTVV.

This clone has just one count. The chain joins TRBV24-1 to TRBJ2-1; 9 bases line up with TRBD2. The germline V gene encodes CDR1 KGHDR and CDR2 SFDVKD. Unmatched junction bases numbered 5, after V lost 1 base and J lost 5 bases. The CDR3 runs to 16 residues. CDR3 amino acids: CATSDFIAGENNEQFF. The DNA of the CDR3 is TGTGCCACCAGTGATTTTATAGCGGGAGAGAACAATGAGCAGTTCTTC.